Listed here is a single T cell receptor (beta chain). Germline V gene lookup returns CDR1 SGHVS and CDR2 FQNEAQ. V was pared by 4 bases and J by 0 bases, with 15 bases of the junction left unmatched. The CDR3 covers 19 residues. Original methodology: The authors estimated nucleated cell counts from reference gene primer amplification. The method was immunoSEQ multiplex PCR; TCRdb's version includes in-frame clones alone and lacks a portion of them. For V, J and clone size, that table is used; D and trimming come from the DNA. The table has roughly 79,000 clones, over 80% seen once. The source of the sample is a study of blood T cell repertoires in COVID-19. Study-level information: COVID-19 samples collected from the United States, Italy and Spain covered acute and convalescent phases. Sample material is recorded as cDNA or gDNA derived from T cells, B-cell-depleted T cells, or PBMCs.

Input material: peripheral blood. This receptor was taken from a man aged 45-65 years with acute or convalescent COVID-19. The rearrangement joins TRBV7-8 to TRBJ2-3; 8 bases are shared with TRBD2. The CDR3 is CASSSYPQRGTLSTDTQYF. The CDR3 DNA reads TGTGCCAGCAGCTCCTACCCCCAGCGGGGGACCCTTAGCACAGATACGCAGTATTTT.